These 16 T cell receptor beta chains originate from one sample sequenced in a study of T cells expressing NK-cell markers. With the 5' RACE reads reprocessed, TCRdb shows one record per CDR3 protein and no DNA. Seen in this sample are around 180,000 distinct CDR3 sequences; the ten most common clones hold around 21%. Sequenced material: blood T cells: a sorted CD56 or NKG2C T cell subset, CD4+ or CD8+ T cells, or bulk PBMC T cells (not recorded which). These receptors came from a man aged 18-70 years in good health.

The chain has TRBV5-1 and TRBJ1-2. Looked up from germline, CDR1 is SGHRS and CDR2 is YFSETQ. The length of the CDR3 is 13 residues. The CDR3 spells CASSFSVTEGYTF.

This CDR3 reads CASSEVERGFYEQYF. The rearrangement links TRBV6-1 to TRBJ2-7; TCRdb calls TRBD2, which cannot be checked without DNA. The CDR3 spans 15 residues. Per the germline V gene, CDR1 is MNHNS and CDR2 is SASEGT.

This chain uses TRBV3-1 with TRBJ2-5. This CDR3 is 14 amino acids long. Germline lookup yields CDR1 LGHDT and CDR2 YNNKEL (reference sequence). The CDR3 loop reads CASSQTLQGETQYF.

The rearrangement uses TRBV2 and TRBJ2-5. CDR3 length: 12 residues. The germline V gene has CDR1 SNHLY and CDR2 FYNNEI. CDR3 protein: CASSGRRETQYF.

The chain uses TRBV5-4 and TRBJ2-6; no DNA is available, so the TRBD2 call from TCRdb remains unchecked. This CDR3 region has 16 residues. Looked up from germline, CDR1 is SGHNT and CDR2 is YYREEE (reference sequence). CDR3 loop: CASRGGTRSGANVLTF.

This chain connects TRBV20-1 to TRBJ1-1; TCRdb's D call, TRBD1, is unchecked because there is no DNA. The CDR3 contains 12 residues. Germline CDR1 and CDR2: DFQATT and SNEGSKA (reference sequence). This chain's CDR3 is CSGGAVNTEAFF.

The rearrangement links TRBV27 to TRBJ2-1; TCRdb calls TRBD1, which cannot be checked without DNA. The length of the CDR3 is 15 residues. Germline V gene data show CDR1 as MNHEY and CDR2 as SMNVEV (reference sequence). The CDR3 sequence: CASSRDLYSYNEQFF.

This rearrangement joins TRBV6-5 to TRBJ2-1; TCRdb outputs TRBD2, but without DNA this stays unchecked. The CDR3 length is 15 residues. Germline lookup yields CDR1 MNHEY and CDR2 SVGAGI. CDR3 protein: CASSLSSGGLGEQFF.

The chain employs TRBV5-5 and TRBJ2-7; TCRdb's D call, TRBD2, is unchecked because there is no DNA. Germline V gene data show CDR1 as SGHKS and CDR2 as YYEKEE (reference sequence). This CDR3 has 16 amino acids. CDR3 sequence: CASSLDTPGLGYEQYF.

The J gene is TRBJ2-3, the V gene TRBV12-3 or TRBV12-4; the TCRdb call, TRBD2, lacks DNA for checking. The CDR3 has 16 amino acids. The CDR3: CASSLGGSGDTDTQYF.

The genes are TRBV28 and TRBJ2-7; TCRdb proposes TRBD1, but this gene call is untestable without DNA. The germline CDR1 and CDR2 sequences are MDHEN and SYDVKM. The CDR3 has 17 amino acids. The CDR3 region is CASSLTITGATSYEQYF.

This chain uses TRBV7-9 with TRBJ1-2; the D gene TCRdb calls, TRBD1, cannot be checked with no DNA. The CDR3 runs to 14 residues. Germline V gene data show CDR1 as SEHNR and CDR2 as FQNEAQ (reference sequence). The CDR3 spells CASRPPGASAGYTF.

CDR3 residues: CASSEFGDLGYTDTQYF. J is TRBJ2-3 and V is TRBV25-1. From germline, CDR1 is MGHDK and CDR2 SYGVNS. The CDR3 spans 17 residues.

This sequence joins TRBV7-9 and TRBJ1-5; no DNA is available, so the TRBD1 call from TCRdb remains unchecked. Germline V gene data show CDR1 as SEHNR and CDR2 as FQNEAQ (reference sequence). The CDR3 runs to 14 residues. The CDR3 sequence: CASSWGGTDQPQHF. Looking up the rest from reference TRBV7-9 and TRBJ1-5 gives the full variable domain: DTGVSQNPRHKITKRGQNVTFRCDPISEHNRLYWYRQTLGQGPEFLTYFQNEAQLEKSRLLSDRFSAERPKGSFSTLEIQRTEQGDSAMYLCASSWGGTDQPQHFGDGTRLSIL.

The V call is TRBV9, the J call TRBJ2-2; the D call from TCRdb, TRBD1, cannot be confirmed without DNA. Germline V gene lookup returns CDR1 SGDLS and CDR2 YYNGEE. The CDR3 sequence is 16 residues long. The CDR3 sequence: CASSVGNAGESGELFF.

V usage is TRBV11-3 and J usage is TRBJ2-1. The CDR3 covers 12 residues. Germline values: CDR1 SGHNT, CDR2 YENEEA. The CDR3 is CASSHEDNEQFF.